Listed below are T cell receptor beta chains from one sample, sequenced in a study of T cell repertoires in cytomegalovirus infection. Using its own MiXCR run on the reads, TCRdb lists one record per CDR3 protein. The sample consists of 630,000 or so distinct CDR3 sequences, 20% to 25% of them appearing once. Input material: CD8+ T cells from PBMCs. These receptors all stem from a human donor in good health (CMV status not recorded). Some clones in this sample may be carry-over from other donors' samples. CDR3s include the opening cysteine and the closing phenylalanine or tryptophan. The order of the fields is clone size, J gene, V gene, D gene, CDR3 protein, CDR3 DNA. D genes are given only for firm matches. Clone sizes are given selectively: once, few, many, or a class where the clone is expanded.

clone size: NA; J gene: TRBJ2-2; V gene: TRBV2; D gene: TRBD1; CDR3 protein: CASSAWDRVIIGGELFF; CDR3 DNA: TGTGCCAGCAGTGCCTGGGACAGGGTCATTATCGGCGGGGAGCTGTTTTTT
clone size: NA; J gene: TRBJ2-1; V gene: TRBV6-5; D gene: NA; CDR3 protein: CASSYGTATYNEQFF; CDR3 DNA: TGTGCCAGCAGTTACGGGACCGCCACCTACAATGAGCAGTTCTTC
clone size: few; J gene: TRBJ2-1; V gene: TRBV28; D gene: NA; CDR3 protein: CASSFLSLGGRYNEQFF; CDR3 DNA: TGTGCCAGCAGTTTCCTCTCCCTTGGCGGGCGGTACAATGAGCAGTTCTTC
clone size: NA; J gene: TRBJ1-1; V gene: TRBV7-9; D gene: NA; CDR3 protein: CASSPLPENTEAFF; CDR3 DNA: TGTGCCAGCAGCCCCCTTCCGGAGAACACTGAAGCTTTCTTT
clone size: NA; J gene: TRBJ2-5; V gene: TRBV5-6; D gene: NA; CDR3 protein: CASSMDSLQETQYF; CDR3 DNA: TGTGCCAGCAGCATGGACAGCCTCCAAGAGACCCAGTACTTC
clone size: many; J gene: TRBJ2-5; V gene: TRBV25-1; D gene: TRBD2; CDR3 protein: CASSLAGLQETQYF; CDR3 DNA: TGTGCCAGCAGTCTAGCGGGCCTTCAAGAGACCCAGTACTTC
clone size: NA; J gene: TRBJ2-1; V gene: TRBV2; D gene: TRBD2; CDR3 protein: CASPTSGASYNEQFF; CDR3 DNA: TGTGCCAGCCCAACTAGCGGGGCATCCTACAATGAGCAGTTCTTC
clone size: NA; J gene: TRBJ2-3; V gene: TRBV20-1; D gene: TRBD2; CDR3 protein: CSVPKAGGIGTDTQYF; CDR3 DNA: TGCAGTGTTCCTAAAGCGGGGGGAATCGGCACAGATACGCAGTATTTT
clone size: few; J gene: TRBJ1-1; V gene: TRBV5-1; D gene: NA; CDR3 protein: CASSLAGRGDEAFF; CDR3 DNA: TGCGCCAGCAGCTTGGCCGGCAGGGGCGATGAAGCTTTCTTT
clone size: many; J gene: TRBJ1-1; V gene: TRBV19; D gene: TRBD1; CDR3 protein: CASSIAAGGTEAFF; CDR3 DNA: TGTGCCAGTAGTATAGCGGCAGGGGGGACTGAAGCTTTCTTT
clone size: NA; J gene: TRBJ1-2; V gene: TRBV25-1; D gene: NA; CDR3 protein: CASSDRRISRGYTF; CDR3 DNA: TGTGCCAGCAGTGATAGACGAATTAGTAGAGGCTACACCTTC
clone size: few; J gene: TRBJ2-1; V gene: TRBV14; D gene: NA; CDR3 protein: CASSQGGGGEQFF; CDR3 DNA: TGTGCCAGCAGCCAGGGGGGCGGCGGGGAGCAGTTCTTC
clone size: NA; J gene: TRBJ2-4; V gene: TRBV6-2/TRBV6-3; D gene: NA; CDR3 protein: CASSYVRDAIQYF; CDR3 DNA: TGTGCCAGCAGTTACGTCAGGGACGCCATTCAGTACTTC
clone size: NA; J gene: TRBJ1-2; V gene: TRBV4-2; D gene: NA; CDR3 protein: CASSQESAGAGYTF; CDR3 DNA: TGTGCCAGCAGCCAAGAATCTGCGGGGGCAGGCTACACCTTC
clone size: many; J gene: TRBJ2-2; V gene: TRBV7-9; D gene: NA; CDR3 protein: CASSLRGPATGELFF; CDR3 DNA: TGTGCCAGCAGCTTAAGGGGACCCGCCACCGGGGAGCTGTTTTTT
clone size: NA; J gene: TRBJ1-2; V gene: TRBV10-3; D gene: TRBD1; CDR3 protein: CAISEVGQVYGYTF; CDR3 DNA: TGTGCCATCAGTGAGGTGGGACAGGTCTATGGCTACACCTTC
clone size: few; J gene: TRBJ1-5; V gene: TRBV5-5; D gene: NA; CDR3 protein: CASSLEVAGYQPQHF; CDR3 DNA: TGTGCCAGCAGCTTGGAGGTGGCGGGTTATCAGCCCCAGCATTTT
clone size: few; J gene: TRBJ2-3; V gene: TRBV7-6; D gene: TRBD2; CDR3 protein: CASSPGTSGVLDTQYF; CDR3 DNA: TGTGCCAGCAGCCCAGGGACTAGCGGGGTCCTGGATACGCAGTATTTT
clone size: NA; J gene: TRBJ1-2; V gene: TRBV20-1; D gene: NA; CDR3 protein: CSARLNYGYTF; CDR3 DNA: TGCAGTGCTAGGTTGAACTATGGCTACACCTTC
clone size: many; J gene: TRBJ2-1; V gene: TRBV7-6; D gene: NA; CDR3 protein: CASSLAGGVEQFF; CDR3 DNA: TGTGCCAGCAGCTTAGCGGGGGGCGTTGAGCAGTTCTTC
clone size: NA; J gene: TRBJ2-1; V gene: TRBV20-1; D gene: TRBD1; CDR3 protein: CSADDRGTYNEQFF; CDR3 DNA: TGCAGTGCCGACGACAGGGGGACCTACAATGAGCAGTTCTTC
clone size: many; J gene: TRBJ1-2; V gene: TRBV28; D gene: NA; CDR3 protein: CASSFWAQPVNYGYTF; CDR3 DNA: TGTGCCAGCAGTTTCTGGGCACAACCTGTAAACTATGGCTACACCTTC
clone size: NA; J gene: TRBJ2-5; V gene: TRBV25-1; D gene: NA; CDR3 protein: CASFSGEKTQYF; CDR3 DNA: TGTGCCAGCTTCTCAGGGGAGAAGACCCAGTACTTC
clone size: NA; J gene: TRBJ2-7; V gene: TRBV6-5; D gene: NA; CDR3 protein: CASSSAVSSYEQYF; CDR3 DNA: TGTGCCAGCAGCTCAGCGGTGAGCTCCTACGAGCAGTACTTC
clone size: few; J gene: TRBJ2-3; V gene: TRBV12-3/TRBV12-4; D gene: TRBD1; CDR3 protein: CASGWTGVMDTQYF; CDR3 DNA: TGTGCCAGCGGATGGACAGGGGTTATGGATACGCAGTATTTT
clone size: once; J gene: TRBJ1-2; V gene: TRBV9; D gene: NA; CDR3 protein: CASSAGMVGSSLYGYTF; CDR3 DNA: TGTGCCAGCAGCGCCGGAATGGTGGGCAGCAGCTTGTATGGCTACACCTTC